This TCR beta chain came from a study of cytomegalovirus exposure and HLA in healthy donors. Across the study: A data release that came early held approximately 85 million unique TCRs from HLA-typed donors.

Germline V lookup: CDR1 SQVTM, CDR2 ANQGSEA. This CDR3 region has 14 residues. The trim removed 0 bases at V and 7 bases at J, leaving 5 bases unmatched. Study-wide points: V- and J-gene trimming of TCR beta was linked (in a later analysis) to a missense DCLRE1C variant. Equally common other TCR beta chains were less clonally expanded than HLA-associated ones, a later analysis found. Sequencing had likely introduced a cluster of highly shared sequence variants as an artifact.

On this clone itself: The target antigen is unknown.

It was with 60 Vbeta and 13 Jbeta primers that the PCR ran. Profiling relied on immunoSEQ multiplex PCR, and the TCRdb table lists in-frame clones only, not all of them. Here the sample spans around 140,000 clones, roughly 66% being singletons. The rearrangement uses TRBV29-1 and TRBJ1-4; TRBD1 matches 7 bases. The clonotype comes from a woman aged 18-29 years in good health and CMV-seronegative. The sequencing input was PBMCs. In nucleotides, the CDR3 is TGCAGCGTTGAAGAAGGACCAGGGGGTGAAAAACTGTTTTTT. This gives the protein CSVEEGPGGEKLFF.